This passage covers 4 T cell receptor beta chains from one sample sequenced in a study of identical twins (dated by TCRdb to 2015 to 2016). The library was built by means of 5' RACE. Instrument on record: Illumina HiSeq 2000. TCRdb passed the public sequencing reads through fastp at Q25 and MiXCR, retaining productive beta sequences. Rows with a matching CDR3 protein are joined into one entry that keeps the most common DNA and genes. For this sample the table gives around 1.7 million distinct CDR3 sequences, of which less than 40% were detected only once. 0.27% of the sample comes from the top ten. Material: cord blood. The origin of the receptors is a newborn girl in good health.

Remarks on this clonotype: As the CDR3 is not closed by the conserved phenylalanine or tryptophan, this likely results from a read error. The V call is TRBV12-3 or TRBV12-4, the J call TRBJ2-3, with 7 bases fitting TRBD1. After removal of 7 bases from V and 2 bases from J, the junction contained 6 bases not matched to a gene. The CDR3 sequence is 14 residues long. CDR3 in DNA: TGTGCCAGCACCACGGGACAGTCCACAGATACGCAGTATTCT. Translated: CASTTGQSTDTQYS.

The DNA of the CDR3 is TGTGCCAGCACCTCAGGGATGGGGAAGACTGAAGCTTTCTTT. As protein: CASTSGMGKTEAFF. The chain combines TRBV2 with TRBJ1-1, with D maybe TRBD1 (5 bases). V was pared by 7 bases and J by 5 bases, with 17 bases between. Germline-derived CDR1 and CDR2 are SNHLY and FYNNEI. CDR3 size: 14 residues.

In its sample, this clonotype was seen a few times. The genes are TRBV5-1 and TRBJ2-3, with D perhaps matching TRBD2 (6 bases). Deletions cut 4 bases from V and 5 bases from J, with 17 bases between. Germline V lookup: CDR1 SGHRS, CDR2 YFSETQ. CDR3 length equals 15 residues. CDR3 sequence: CASSRRTGSRDTQYF. CDR3 bases: TGCGCCAGCAGCCGACGAACCGGGAGCCGAGATACGCAGTATTTT.

This chain connects TRBV27 to TRBJ1-2, with D possibly TRBD1 on 6 matching bases. Germline V lookup: CDR1 MNHEY, CDR2 SMNVEV (reference sequence). This CDR3 contains 14 residues. Deletions cut 8 bases from V and 7 bases from J, with 20 bases between. CDR3 coding DNA: TGTGCCAGCGGTGGGTCGGGGGCGGTGCTTGGCTACACCTTC. Amino acids: CASGGSGAVLGYTF.